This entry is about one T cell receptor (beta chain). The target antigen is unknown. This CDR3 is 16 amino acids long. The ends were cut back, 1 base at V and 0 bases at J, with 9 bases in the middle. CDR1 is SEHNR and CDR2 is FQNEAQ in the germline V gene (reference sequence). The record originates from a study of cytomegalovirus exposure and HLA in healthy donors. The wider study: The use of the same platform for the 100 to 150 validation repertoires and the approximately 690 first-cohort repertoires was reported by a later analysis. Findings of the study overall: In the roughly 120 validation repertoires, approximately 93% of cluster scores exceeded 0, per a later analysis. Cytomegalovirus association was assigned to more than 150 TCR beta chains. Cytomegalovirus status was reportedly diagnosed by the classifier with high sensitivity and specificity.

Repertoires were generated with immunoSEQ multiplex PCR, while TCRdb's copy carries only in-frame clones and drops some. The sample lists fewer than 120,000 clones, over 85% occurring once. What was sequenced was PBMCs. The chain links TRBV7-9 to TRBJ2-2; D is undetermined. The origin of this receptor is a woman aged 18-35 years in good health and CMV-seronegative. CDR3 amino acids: CASSLGLSANTGELFF. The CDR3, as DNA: TGTGCCAGCAGCTTAGGACTCTCCGCGAACACCGGGGAGCTGTTTTTT.